What follows are 25 T cell receptor beta chains derived from one specimen sequenced in a study of OX40 agonist ivuxolimab in advanced cancers. Generated by immunoSEQ multiplex PCR, the TCRdb table keeps only in-frame clones and is missing some. The sample comprises 65,000 to 90,000 clones, 82% of which are singletons, and around 5% rests with the top ten. This specimen consisted of CD4+ or CD8+ T cells sorted from blood, obtained in a trial of the OX40 agonist ivuxolimab. The origin of the receptors is an adult with an advanced solid tumor such as melanoma, head and neck, liver or kidney cancer.

CDR3 DNA: TGTGCCAGTAGTATAGGCGGGGCAGATACGCAGTATTTT. Amino acid sequence: CASSIGGADTQYF. This chain joins TRBV19 and TRBJ2-3; tentative D call: TRBD2 (6 bases). The CDR3 is 13 amino acids. Trimming shortened V by 1 base and J by 4 bases, and 6 bases separated the two germline ends. Germline V CDR1 and CDR2: LNHDA, SQIVND (reference sequence).

This clone was counted a single time. The chain recombines TRBV7-8 with TRBJ2-3; D not resolved. Germline V gene sequence: CDR1 SGHVS, CDR2 FQNEAQ. Deletions cut 7 bases from V and 0 bases from J, with 14 bases between. The CDR3 has 15 residues. The CDR3 sequence: CASTSPWASTDTQYF. As DNA, the CDR3 is TGTGCCAGCACCTCCCCCTGGGCTAGCACAGATACGCAGTATTTT.

The chain couples TRBV9 to TRBJ2-3; D may be TRBD2 (6 bases). The CDR3 is 14 residues long. Germline CDR1 is SGDLS and CDR2 is YYNGEE. Trimming shortened V by 2 bases and J by 3 bases, and 10 bases separated the two germline ends. Here the CDR3 DNA reads TGTGCCAGCAGCGTGGGGGGTTGGACAGATACGCAGTATTTT. This encodes CASSVGGWTDTQYF. Full variable domain (outside the CDR3, taken from reference TRBV9 and TRBJ2-3): DSGVTQTPKHLITATGQRVTLRCSPRSGDLSVYWYQQSLDQGLQFLIQYYNGEERAKGNILERFSAQQFPDLHSELNLSSLELGDSALYFCASSVGGWTDTQYFGPGTRLTVL.

The chain is built from TRBV5-6 and TRBJ1-2; 7 positions agree with TRBD1. The junction had 14 bases not matched to a gene; V was cut back by 4 bases and J by 8 bases. The CDR3 runs to 15 residues. Germline CDR1 SGHDT, CDR2 YYEEEE. CDR3: CASSTGQVVGWGYTF. For the CDR3, the DNA is TGTGCCAGCAGCACTGGACAGGTCGTTGGTTGGGGCTACACCTTC.

This sequence joins TRBV28 and TRBJ2-5, with TRBD1 matching over 8 bases. V dropped 8 bases and J dropped 5; count of bases not matched to a gene: 7. This CDR3 region has 13 residues. Germline V gives CDR1 MDHEN, CDR2 SYDVKM. DNA of the CDR3: TGTGCCAGCTTCTCAGGGGGCGGGGAGACCCAGTACTTC. Its translation: CASFSGGGETQYF. The variable domain in full, with the rest retrieved from reference TRBV28 and TRBJ2-5, is DVKVTQSSRYLVKRTGEKVFLECVQDMDHENMFWYRQDPGLGLRLIYFSYDVKMKEKGDIPEGYSVSREKKERFSLILESASTNQTSMYLCASFSGGGETQYFGPGTRLLVL.

V and J are TRBV28 and TRBJ1-6; D is unresolved. Trimming stripped 2 bases from V and 9 bases from J, with 5 bases between. CDR3 size: 12 residues. CDR1 and CDR2 (germline): MDHEN, SYDVKM. CDR3 region: CASSLAGSPLHF. In nucleotides, the CDR3 is TGTGCCAGCAGTTTAGCGGGTTCACCCCTCCACTTT.

V usage is TRBV7-9 and J usage is TRBJ1-1; D is undetermined. Germline V gene sequence: CDR1 SEHNR, CDR2 FQNEAQ (reference sequence). Trimming took off 3 bases at V and 5 bases at J, with 13 bases between the two ends. This CDR3 has 14 residues. CDR3 DNA: TGTGCCAGCAGCTTGGATTCGGCGTGGACTGAAGCTTTCTTT. This encodes CASSLDSAWTEAFF.

This chain joins TRBV28 and TRBJ2-2, with TRBD2 matching over 8 bases. With 7 bases clipped from V and 7 bases from J, the junction kept 8 bases outside the gene matches. The CDR3 is made up of 14 amino acids. Germline-derived CDR1 and CDR2 are MDHEN and SYDVKM. CDR3 protein: CASKGGLGIGELFF. The CDR3 DNA follows: TGTGCCAGCAAAGGGGGACTAGGGATCGGGGAGCTGTTTTTT. Variable domain in full (rest from reference TRBV28 and TRBJ2-2): DVKVTQSSRYLVKRTGEKVFLECVQDMDHENMFWYRQDPGLGLRLIYFSYDVKMKEKGDIPEGYSVSREKKERFSLILESASTNQTSMYLCASKGGLGIGELFFGEGSRLTVL.

This rearrangement joins TRBV6-5 to TRBJ1-1; D is undetermined. Germline-derived CDR1 and CDR2 are MNHEY and SVGAGI. The CDR3 spans 15 residues. Trimming pared 0 bases from V and 5 bases from J, leaving 13 bases between. The CDR3 nucleotides are TGTGCCAGCAGTTACTCGTCCCAAAGTCGAACTGAAGCTTTCTTT. This codes for CASSYSSQSRTEAFF.

The chain links TRBV19 to TRBJ2-7; 11 bases line up with TRBD2. CDR1 is LNHDA, CDR2 SQIVND, per germline (reference sequence). V lost 6 bases and J lost 5; bases outside the gene matches: 12. The CDR3 is made up of 16 amino acids. The CDR3 loop is CASSKPGLAVPNEQYF. For the CDR3, the DNA is TGTGCCAGTAGCAAACCGGGACTAGCGGTACCCAACGAGCAGTACTTC. The full variable domain, its missing parts supplied by reference TRBV19 and TRBJ2-7, is DGGITQSPKYLFRKEGQNVTLSCEQNLNHDAMYWYRQDPGQGLRLIYYSQIVNDFQKGDIAEGYSVSREKKESFPLTVTSAQKNPTAFYLCASSKPGLAVPNEQYFGPGTRLTVT.

This chain joins TRBV9 and TRBJ2-5; no firm D call. The CDR3 runs to 13 residues. Trimming took 0 bases from V and 2 from J, leaving 5 bases between them. Per the germline V gene, CDR1 is SGDLS and CDR2 is YYNGEE. CDR3 in amino acids: CASSVALQETQYF. The CDR3 DNA reads TGTGCCAGCAGCGTAGCACTTCAAGAGACCCAGTACTTC.

The chain recombines TRBV10-3 with TRBJ1-1, with D unclear. The V end lost 4 bases, the J end lost 4 bases, and 13 bases lay between the germline ends. The CDR3 runs to 14 residues. The germline V gene has CDR1 ENHRY and CDR2 SYGVKD. This CDR3 is CAISAQPQSTEAFF. CDR3 bases: TGTGCCATCAGTGCACAGCCCCAGAGCACTGAAGCTTTCTTT.

V is TRBV6-5 and J is TRBJ2-3, with no clear D. Trimming removed 6 bases from V and 2 bases from J, with 15 bases in between. Germline CDR1 MNHEY, CDR2 SVGAGI. The CDR3 length is 15 residues. CDR3 bases: TGTGCCAGCAGCTATGGCCAGCAGCTCACAGATACGCAGTATTTT. Translated, it gives CASSYGQQLTDTQYF.

The rearrangement uses TRBV13 and TRBJ2-1; 7 nucleotides match TRBD1. The junction had 5 bases not matched to a gene; V was cut back by 0 bases and J by 9 bases. This CDR3 spans 14 amino acids. Germline loops: CDR1 PRHDT, CDR2 FYEKMQ (reference sequence). CDR3: CASSLGRGGPEQFF. The DNA of the CDR3 is TGTGCCAGCAGCTTAGGCCGAGGGGGCCCTGAGCAGTTCTTC.

The chain couples TRBV7-8 to TRBJ1-4; 7 positions agree with TRBD1. CDR3 length: 15 amino acids. After removal of 1 base from V and 5 bases from J, the junction contained 4 bases not matched to a gene. Germline CDR1 reads SGHVS; CDR2 reads FQNEAQ. The CDR3 loop reads CASSLEGQSNEKLFF. CDR3 coding DNA: TGTGCCAGCAGCTTAGAGGGACAGAGCAATGAAAAACTGTTTTTT.

The CDR3 region has the DNA TGTGCCAGTGGGACTAGCGGGAGTCGGACCCAGTACTTC. Amino acids: CASGTSGSRTQYF. The chain has TRBV2 and TRBJ2-5; 14 bases agree with TRBD2. The CDR3 covers 13 residues. CDR1 is SNHLY, CDR2 FYNNEI, per germline. The ends lost 9 bases at V and 7 bases at J; junction bases unmatched: 4.

The J gene is TRBJ1-4, the V gene TRBV28; TRBD1 agrees at 9 bases. This CDR3 comprises 15 residues. CDR1 is MDHEN and CDR2 is SYDVKM in the germline V gene. J was trimmed by 5 bases and V by 8 bases; bases with no gene match: 9. Here the CDR3 DNA reads TGTGCCAGCTACTCCGGGACAGGGATAAATGAAAAACTGTTTTTT. Protein: CASYSGTGINEKLFF.

The CDR3 DNA follows: TGCGCCAGCACCCAAGGGACGGCCGGCACTGAAGCTTTCTTT. Protein: CASTQGTAGTEAFF. This sequence joins TRBV5-1 and TRBJ1-1, with D tentatively TRBD1 (5 bases). This CDR3 has 14 amino acids. Germline V gene data show CDR1 as SGHRS and CDR2 as YFSETQ. Trimming shortened V by 6 bases and J by 4 bases, and 16 bases separated the two germline ends.

In this sample, this clone turned up a few times. The genes are TRBV7-8 and TRBJ1-2; perhaps TRBD1 as D (6 bases). V lost 7 bases, J lost 6 bases, and 15 bases lay in between. The CDR3 has 13 amino acids. Germline CDR1 SGHVS, CDR2 FQNEAQ. Here the CDR3 DNA reads TGTGCCAGCACACGGAGGGGGGTCGATGGCTACACCTTC. This codes for CASTRRGVDGYTF.

The rearrangement uses TRBV7-9 and TRBJ2-3, with D perhaps TRBD1 or TRBD2 (5 bases each). CDR1 SEHNR and CDR2 FQNEAQ come from the germline V gene (reference sequence). The CDR3 loop spans 14 amino acids. V gave up 4 bases and J gave up 4 bases, with 12 bases separating them. The CDR3 DNA follows: TGTGCCAGCAGCTACATGGGGGTGGCAGATACGCAGTATTTT. It codes for CASSYMGVADTQYF.

In DNA form, the CDR3 reads TGTGCCAGCTCACCTTTCCCCACCGGGGAGCTGTTTTTT. It translates to CASSPFPTGELFF. The genes are TRBV18 and TRBJ2-2; the D is unclear. The length of the CDR3 is 13 residues. Trimming stripped 3 bases from V and 4 bases from J, with 6 bases between. Germline CDR1 is KGHSH and CDR2 is LQKENI. The full variable domain, its missing parts supplied by reference TRBV18 and TRBJ2-2, is NAGVMQNPRHLVRRRGQEARLRCSPMKGHSHVYWYRQLPEEGLKFMVYLQKENIIDESGMPKERFSAEFPKEGPSILRIQQVVRGDSAAYFCASSPFPTGELFFGEGSRLTVL.

The gene calls are TRBV18 and TRBJ2-1; 7 nucleotides agree with TRBD2. Trimming removed 3 bases from V and 8 bases from J; junction bases left unmatched: 13. Looked up from germline, CDR1 is KGHSH and CDR2 is LQKENI. CDR3 size: 16 residues. CDR3 residues: CASSPSGGIGSDEQFF. In DNA form, the CDR3 reads TGTGCCAGCTCACCTTCCGGGGGGATCGGTTCTGATGAGCAGTTCTTC.

The rearrangement links TRBV19 to TRBJ2-7; 7 bases fit TRBD1. Germline V gives CDR1 LNHDA, CDR2 SQIVND (reference sequence). The junction had 5 bases not matched to a gene; V was cut back by 4 bases and J by 2 bases. This CDR3 spans 14 amino acids. The CDR3, as DNA: TGTGCCAGTAGTACCCGACAGGGACCCTACGAGCAGTACTTC. Encoded protein: CASSTRQGPYEQYF.

The chain combines TRBV7-9 with TRBJ2-5, with D hard to call. V was trimmed by 3 bases and J by 3 bases, leaving 14 bases between them. From germline, CDR1 is SEHNR and CDR2 FQNEAQ (reference sequence). There are 15 residues in the CDR3. The CDR3 sequence: CASSFTWQAEETQYF. CDR3 in DNA: TGTGCCAGCAGCTTCACGTGGCAGGCCGAAGAGACCCAGTACTTC. The full variable domain, with the rest looked up from reference TRBV7-9 and TRBJ2-5, is DTGVSQNPRHKITKRGQNVTFRCDPISEHNRLYWYRQTLGQGPEFLTYFQNEAQLEKSRLLSDRFSAERPKGSFSTLEIQRTEQGDSAMYLCASSFTWQAEETQYFGPGTRLLVL.

The chain is built from TRBV10-3 and TRBJ1-5; 7 bases map to TRBD1. Germline V CDR1 and CDR2: ENHRY, SYGVKD. This CDR3 contains 13 residues. Losses at the gene ends were 6 bases for V and 8 bases for J; bases not matched to a gene: 7. The CDR3 loop is CAISRGQPEPQHF. The CDR3 nucleotides are TGTGCCATCAGCAGGGGACAGCCCGAGCCCCAGCATTTT.